The next 12 T cell receptor beta chains were all read from a single sample in a study of T-cell memory formation after mild COVID-19. MiXCR, run by TCRdb on the 5' RACE reads, gives a single entry per CDR3 protein. The sample consists of approximately 170,000 distinct CDR3 sequences, approximately 13% of them appearing once. Sequencing used PBMCs or a T cell subset sorted from them (not recorded which). These receptors came from a man aged 18 to 29 who had mild COVID-19 (a few samples of this study predate the infection). Cell type and time point are not known.

The genes are TRBV12-3 or TRBV12-4 and TRBJ2-5, with 11 bases that match TRBD2. The CDR3 is 19 amino acids. V dropped 2 bases and J dropped 5; count of bases not matched to a gene: 16. Written as DNA, the CDR3 is TGTGCCAGCAGTTTAACACTAGCGGGGGCCCACCCCGCGTGGGAGACCCAGTACTTC. This sequence encodes CASSLTLAGAHPAWETQYF.

This clonotype was found a few times. The V and J genes are TRBV12-3 or TRBV12-4 and TRBJ2-3; 7 nucleotides match TRBD2. Trimming at V came to 0 bases and at J to 0 bases, leaving 6 bases not matched to a gene. The length of the CDR3 is 17 residues. The CDR3 reads CASSLAGRGPSTDTQYF. The CDR3 DNA is TGTGCCAGCAGTTTAGCGGGGAGGGGTCCTAGCACAGATACGCAGTATTTT.

The chain couples TRBV6-2 or TRBV6-3 to TRBJ1-1; possibly TRBD1 for D (5 bases). The germline V gene encodes CDR1 MNHEY and CDR2 SVGEGT. This CDR3 contains 15 residues. The V end lost 2 bases, the J end lost 5 bases, and 15 bases lay between the germline ends. The CDR3 coding sequence is TGTGCCAGCAGTTACCATGGGGCTGTTCGTACTGAAGCTTTCTTT. As protein: CASSYHGAVRTEAFF.

This clonotype was seen a few times. J is TRBJ2-2 and V is TRBV7-3, with 7 bases that match TRBD1. The CDR3 loop spans 14 amino acids. Germline V CDR1 and CDR2: SGHTA, FQGTGA. Trimming at V came to 5 bases and at J to 4 bases, leaving 4 bases not matched to a gene. CDR3 DNA sequence: TGTGCCAGCAGCGACGGACAGGTCACCGGGGAGCTGTTTTTT. Translating gives CASSDGQVTGELFF.

This clonotype was observed a few times. Mismatch with germline at one junction end may stem from a read error. The chain has TRBV7-2 and TRBJ1-1; D may be TRBD1 (5 bases). The CDR3 is 11 residues long. The germline gives CDR1 SGHTA, CDR2 FQGNSA. CDR3 protein: CAGRDGTEAFF. CDR3 sequence (DNA): TGTGCCGGCAGGGACGGCACTGAAGCTTTCTTT.

This clonotype showed up just a few times. This chain connects TRBV10-3 to TRBJ2-3; 12 bases fit TRBD2. The V segment lost 3 bases and the J segment 1 base; nucleotides outside the gene matches: 8. The CDR3 consists of 18 residues. Germline V gene sequence: CDR1 ENHRY, CDR2 SYGVKD. The CDR3, as DNA: TGTGCCATCAGTGATGCTAGCGGGGGGGCAGGGCGCACAGATACGCAGTATTTT. Encoded protein: CAISDASGGAGRTDTQYF.

The chain is built from TRBV24-1 and TRBJ2-3; D is tentatively TRBD1 or TRBD2 (6 bases each). The germline gives CDR1 KGHDR, CDR2 SFDVKD. The CDR3 has 14 residues. V was clipped by 6 bases and J by 4 bases, with 13 bases between them. The CDR3 is CATSSTRGADTQYF. CDR3 in DNA: TGTGCCACCAGTTCAACTAGGGGGGCAGATACGCAGTATTTT.

This chain uses TRBV2 with TRBJ2-2; 10 nucleotides match TRBD1. Germline-derived CDR1 and CDR2 are SNHLY and FYNNEI. With V trimmed by 4 bases and J by 1 base, 3 bases remained unmatched. This CDR3 has 16 amino acids. CDR3 amino acids: CASSGGQGKNTGELFF. The CDR3, as DNA: TGTGCCAGCAGTGGGGGACAGGGGAAGAACACCGGGGAGCTGTTTTTT.

The chain carries TRBV3-1 and TRBJ1-6; D not certain. V gave up 6 bases and J gave up 9 bases, with 12 bases separating them. This CDR3 comprises 13 residues. Germline CDR1 is LGHDT and CDR2 is YNNKEL (reference sequence). In nucleotides, the CDR3 is TGTGCCAGCAGGCGGGCCCCGGGTTCACCCCTCCACTTT. Translated, it gives CASRRAPGSPLHF.

This clonotype was counted between two and nine times. This chain links TRBV11-2 with TRBJ2-7; TRBD2 matches 9 bases. V shed 0 bases and J 2 bases; nucleotides not matched to a gene: 2. This CDR3 has 15 amino acids. CDR1 and CDR2 (germline): SGHAT, FQNNGV. CDR3 protein: CASSLESGGTYEQYF. The CDR3 coding sequence is TGTGCCAGCAGCTTAGAGAGCGGGGGGACCTACGAGCAGTACTTC.

Many counts were recorded for this clonotype. The DNA of the CDR3 is TGTGCCAGCAGCTTGTTCGGGACAGGATTGGATACGCAGTATTTT. Its protein is CASSLFGTGLDTQYF. J is TRBJ2-3 and V is TRBV7-2, with TRBD1 identical over 8 bases. The CDR3 loop spans 15 amino acids. J gave up 6 bases and V 3 bases, and 8 bases lay outside the gene matches. Germline CDR1 SGHTA, CDR2 FQGNSA. Filled out from reference TRBV7-2 and TRBJ2-3, the complete variable domain reads GAGVSQSPSNKVTEKGKDVELRCDPISGHTALYWYRQSLGQGLEFLIYFQGNSAPDKSGLPSDRFSAERTGGSVSTLTIQRTQQEDSAVYLCASSLFGTGLDTQYFGPGTRLTVL.

This clonotype has just a few counts. The chain joins TRBV7-2 to TRBJ1-2; D unresolved. The germline gives CDR1 SGHTA, CDR2 FQGNSA. There are 14 residues in the CDR3. Trimming removed 6 bases from V and 0 bases from J, with 11 bases in between. The CDR3 nucleotides read TGTGCCAGCAGTCCCGACATTTCTAACTATGGCTACACCTTC. Its protein is CASSPDISNYGYTF. The full variable domain, in which reference TRBV7-2 and TRBJ1-2 provide the parts outside the CDR3, is GAGVSQSPSNKVTEKGKDVELRCDPISGHTALYWYRQSLGQGLEFLIYFQGNSAPDKSGLPSDRFSAERTGGSVSTLTIQRTQQEDSAVYLCASSPDISNYGYTFGSGTRLTVV.